The subject of this entry is one T cell receptor beta chain. The sample is drawn from a study of PD-L1 blockade in urothelial cancer. Study information: In the patient group, about 85% of the roughly 29 were males with bladder-origin urothelial cancer.

Sequencing was performed with immunoSEQ multiplex PCR; in TCRdb, only in-frame clones are kept and a portion is missing. This table holds 60,000 to 75,000 clones, less than 90% found once. As to time point: pretreatment peripheral blood. This sequence originates from a woman between 65 and 79 years old with urothelial cancer. Sequencing was performed on PBMCs, taken around atezolizumab (anti-PD-L1) treatment.

The CDR3 sequence: CASSQSWTSGGAGEQFF. CDR3 bases: TGCGCCAGCAGCCAATCCTGGACTAGCGGGGGGGCCGGTGAGCAGTTCTTC. The chain couples TRBV4-1 to TRBJ2-1; 15 bases fit TRBD2. CDR1 is MGHRA and CDR2 is YSYEKL in the germline V gene. J gave up 9 bases and V 2 bases, and 8 bases lay outside the gene matches. The CDR3 has 17 residues.